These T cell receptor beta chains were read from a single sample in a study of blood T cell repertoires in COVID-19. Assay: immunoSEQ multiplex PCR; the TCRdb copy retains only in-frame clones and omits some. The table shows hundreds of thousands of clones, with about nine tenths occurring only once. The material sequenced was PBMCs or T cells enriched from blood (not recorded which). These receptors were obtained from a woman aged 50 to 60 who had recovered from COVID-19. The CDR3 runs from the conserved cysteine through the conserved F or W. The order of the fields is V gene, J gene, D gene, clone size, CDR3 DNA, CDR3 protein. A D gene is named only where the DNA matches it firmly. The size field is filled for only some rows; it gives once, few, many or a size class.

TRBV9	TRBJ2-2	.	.	TGTGCCAGCCGCCGACAGTTTAACACCGGGGAGCTGTTTTTT	CASRRQFNTGELFF
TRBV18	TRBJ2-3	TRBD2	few	TGTGCCAGCTCCGGGAGGAGCGGTTTCACAGATACGCAGTATTTT	CASSGRSGFTDTQYF
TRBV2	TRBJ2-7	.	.	TGTGCCAGTCGGGCAGGGCTTGTCTACGAGCAGTACTTC	CASRAGLVYEQYF
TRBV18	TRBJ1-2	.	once	TGTGCCAGCTCCCCTCGGTCGGGCTACACCTTC	CASSPRSGYTF
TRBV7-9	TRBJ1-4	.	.	TGTGCCAGCAGCCGGACAGTTATAACTAATGAAAAACTGTTTTTT	CASSRTVITNEKLFF
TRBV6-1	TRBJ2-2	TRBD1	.	TGTGCCAGCAGTGGCGGACAGGGAACGAACACCGGGGAGCTGTTTTTT	CASSGGQGTNTGELFF
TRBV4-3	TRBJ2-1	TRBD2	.	TGCGCCAGCAGCCTTTTTAGCGGGAACTCCAACAATGAGCAGTTCTTC	CASSLFSGNSNNEQFF
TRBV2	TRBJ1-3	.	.	TGTGCCAGCAGGGGCCAAGTCTCTGGAAACACCATATATTTT	CASRGQVSGNTIYF
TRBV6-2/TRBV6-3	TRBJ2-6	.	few	TGTGCCAGCAGTTATGAGGAGACAGGCTACTCTGGGGCCAACGTCCTGACTTTC	CASSYEETGYSGANVLTF
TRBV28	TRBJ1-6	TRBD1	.	TGTGCCGGATCCGGGGGACAGGGAAGTTCACCCCTCCACTTT	CAGSGGQGSSPLHF
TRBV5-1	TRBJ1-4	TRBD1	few	TGCGCCAGCAGTAGGGGGCCGGAGGATAATGAAAAACTGTTTTTT	CASSRGPEDNEKLFF
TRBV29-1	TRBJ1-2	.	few	TGCAGCGTTGAAGGGAGGGGCGGCTACACCTTC	CSVEGRGGYTF
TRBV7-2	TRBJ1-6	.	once	TGTGCCAGCAGCGCCAGGGTGCAGTCACCCCTCCACTTT	CASSARVQSPLHF
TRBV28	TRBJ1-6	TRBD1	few	TGTGCCAGCAGTTTCCCTCGACAGGGGGGGTCACCCCTCCACTTT	CASSFPRQGGSPLHF
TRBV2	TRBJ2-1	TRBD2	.	TGTGCCACAACTAGCGGGCAGAGCTCCTACAATGAGCAGTTCTTC	CATTSGQSSYNEQFF
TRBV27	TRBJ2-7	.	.	TGTGCCAGCAGTTTCTCGGGCGGACAGTCCTACGAGCAGTACTTC	CASSFSGGQSYEQYF
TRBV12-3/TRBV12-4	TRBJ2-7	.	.	TGTGCCAGCAGTTTCGGTTACGAGCAGTACTTC	CASSFGYEQYF
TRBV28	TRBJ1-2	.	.	TGTGCCAGCAGCCCTGGACACCCCACCCCCCTCTATGGCTACACCTTC	CASSPGHPTPLYGYTF
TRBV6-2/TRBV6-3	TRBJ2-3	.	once	TGTGCCAGCAGTTACTTTGCAGGTTGGGGCGGTCTTCCAGAAATGAGGGATACGCAGTATTTT	CASSYFAGWGGLPEMRDTQYF
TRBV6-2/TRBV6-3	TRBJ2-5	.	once	TGTGCCAGCAGTTCACATCGACAGGCCCAAGAGACCCAGTACTTC	CASSSHRQAQETQYF
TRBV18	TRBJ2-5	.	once	TGTGCCACGGGGGAGAGGAGACAAGAGACCCAGTACTTC	CATGERRQETQYF
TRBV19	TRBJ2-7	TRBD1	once	TGTGCCAGTAGTACAGGGGGCGCCTACGAGCAGTACTTC	CASSTGGAYEQYF
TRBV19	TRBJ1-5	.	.	TGTGCCAGTACCAAGGCACAGGGCAGCAATCAGCCCCAGCATTTT	CASTKAQGSNQPQHF
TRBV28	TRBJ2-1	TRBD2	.	TGTGCCACGGGACTAGCGGGAAGCTCCTACAATGAGCAGTTCTTC	CATGLAGSSYNEQFF
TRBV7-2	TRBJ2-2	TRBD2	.	TGTGCCAGCAGCGCCGGGAGGGGTACCGGGGAGCTGTTTTTT	CASSAGRGTGELFF
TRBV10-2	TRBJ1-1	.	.	TGCGCCAGCAGTGAGTCTCGAACAGCAACTGAAGCTTTCTTT	CASSESRTATEAFF
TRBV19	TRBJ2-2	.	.	TGTGCCAGTAGTATCGGCGGGAAGAACACCGGGGAGCTGTTTTTT	CASSIGGKNTGELFF
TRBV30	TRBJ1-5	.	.	TGTGCCTGGACCAGGGGAGGCAATCAGCCCCAGCATTTT	CAWTRGGNQPQHF
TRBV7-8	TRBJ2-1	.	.	TGTGCCAGCAGCTTAGCGCGATCAGGGGAGCCCACCTTCCTAAACAATGAGCAGTTCTTC	CASSLARSGEPTFLNNEQFF
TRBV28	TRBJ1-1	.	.	TGTGCCAGCAGTTTCGACTTGAACACTGAAGCTTTCTTT	CASSFDLNTEAFF
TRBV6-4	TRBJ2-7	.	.	TGTGCCAGCGAAGGCAGGGCGGGAAGCTCCTACGAGCAGTACTTC	CASEGRAGSSYEQYF